This T cell receptor (beta chain) was profiled in a study of neurological immune-mediated disorders. Germline CDR1 is LGHNA and CDR2 is YNFKEQ. CDR3 length: 17 amino acids. As for this clonotype: Relative to the germline gene, one junction end is altered; a read error may explain this.

MiXCR, applied by TCRdb to the 5' RACE reads, yields one record per CDR3 protein. Among tens of thousands of distinct CDR3 sequences listed, nearly 7.5% were seen once. This clonotype originated in a woman aged 40 to 50 in good health. Source material: PBMCs. This sequence joins TRBV4-2 and TRBJ2-1; D is undetermined. This CDR3 reads CDSSKDLERSSYNEQFF. In nucleotides, the CDR3 is TGTGACAGCAGCAAAGATTTGGAGAGGAGCTCCTACAATGAGCAGTTCTTC.